The rows below give T cell receptor beta chains drawn from one sample of a study of T cells in Graves' hyperthyroidism and ophthalmopathy. TCRdb passed the multiplex PCR reads through MiXCR, listing each CDR3 protein once. The table includes some 550,000 distinct CDR3 sequences, about 16% detected once. Sequenced: blood. Receptors originate from a woman aged 40 to 50 with Graves' ophthalmopathy. CDR3s include the opening cysteine and the closing phenylalanine or tryptophan. A D gene is named only where the DNA matches it firmly. Size tells how often a clone was seen (once, few, many) or the class of an expanded clone, and some rows leave it out.

J gene,clone size,V gene,D gene,CDR3 DNA,CDR3 protein
TRBJ2-3,many,TRBV5-1,-,TGCGCCAGCAGCTTGGACAGGGTGGCAGATACGCAGTATTTT,CASSLDRVADTQYF
TRBJ2-7,few,TRBV10-3,-,TGTGCCATCAGTGACGACAATATCTACGAGCAGTACTTC,CAISDDNIYEQYF
TRBJ1-1,many,TRBV5-5,TRBD1,TGTGCCAGCAGCTGGGGACAGGGGGGGACTGAAGCTTTCTTT,CASSWGQGGTEAFF
TRBJ2-3,-,TRBV29-1,-,TGCAGCGTCCGCCCCGCGGGCACAGATACGCAGTATTTT,CSVRPAGTDTQYF
TRBJ1-5,few,TRBV6-5,-,TGTGCCAGCAGTTACGGGGGGAGTCAGCCCCAGCATTTT,CASSYGGSQPQHF
TRBJ2-3,few,TRBV20-1,-,TGCAGTGTTCAAGTACGAGGCACAGTTTCCGATACGCAGTATTTT,CSVQVRGTVSDTQYF
TRBJ2-7,-,TRBV13,-,TGTGCCAGCAGCTTACAGGGCACGCTTCCCTACGAGCAGTACTTC,CASSLQGTLPYEQYF
TRBJ2-7,-,TRBV24-1,TRBD2,TGTGCCACCAGTGACCCTCTAGCGGGAGGGCCCCACGAGCAGTACTTC,CATSDPLAGGPHEQYF
TRBJ2-3,-,TRBV9,-,TGTGCCAGCAGCGTAGACGCGGGGCCCACAGATACGCAGTATTTT,CASSVDAGPTDTQYF
TRBJ1-6,many,TRBV2,TRBD1,TGTGCCGGTGCGACAGGGGCCTTTTCACCCCTCCACTTT,CAGATGAFSPLHF
TRBJ1-2,few,TRBV9,-,TGTGCCAGCAGTGGACAGCGCTCCTATGGCTACACCTTC,CASSGQRSYGYTF
TRBJ1-2,-,TRBV4-1,-,TGCGCCAGCAGCCCACCTGAACAGGGCTATGGCTACACCTTC,CASSPPEQGYGYTF
TRBJ2-7,many,TRBV28,TRBD1,TGTGCCAGCAGTGATGGACAGGGGTTGGTCGAGCAGTACTTC,CASSDGQGLVEQYF
TRBJ2-7,-,TRBV5-1,TRBD1,TGCGCCAGCAGCCAGAGGACAGGGGTTTGGTACGAGCAGTACTTC,CASSQRTGVWYEQYF
TRBJ1-4,many,TRBV15,-,TGTGCCACCAGCAGGGCCCTTGCAACTAATGAAAAACTGTTTTTT,CATSRALATNEKLFF
TRBJ1-4,-,TRBV6-2/TRBV6-3,TRBD1,TGTGCCAGCAATAGACAGGGGGCGGATGAAAAACTGTTTTTT,CASNRQGADEKLFF
TRBJ1-5,many,TRBV7-2,-,TGTGCCAGCAGCCCTAGGGACTCCAGGCAAGGGCAGCCCCAGCATTTT,CASSPRDSRQGQPQHF
TRBJ2-1,many,TRBV3-1,TRBD2,TGTGCCAGCAGCCTAGCGGGAGGTGAGCAGTTCTTC,CASSLAGGEQFF
TRBJ2-1,few,TRBV20-1,TRBD2,TGCAGTGCTAGAACCGGGACTAGTATCTATGAGCAGTTCTTC,CSARTGTSIYEQFF
TRBJ1-6,-,TRBV28,TRBD1,TGTGCCAGCAGTTGGAATCCGGGACAGGCCAATTCACCCCTCCACTTT,CASSWNPGQANSPLHF
TRBJ2-3,many,TRBV7-3,TRBD2,TGTGCCAGCAGCCTCGGGACTAGCGGGAGGATGGATACGCAGTATTTT,CASSLGTSGRMDTQYF
TRBJ2-5,-,TRBV18,TRBD1,TGTGCCAGCTCACTTGGGACAGGGGAGTCTCGGGAGACCCAGTACTTC,CASSLGTGESRETQYF
TRBJ1-3,-,TRBV11-2,-,TGTGCCAGCAGCCTCGGACCCCCGAGGGCCTCTGGAAACACCATATATTTT,CASSLGPPRASGNTIYF
TRBJ2-4,many,TRBV3-1,-,TGTGCCAGCAGCCAGGCCGGGACACATCAGTACTTC,CASSQAGTHQYF
TRBJ2-1,many,TRBV30,TRBD2,TGTGCCTGGAGGGCCATGGGGCGGGGGGGCTGGAATGAGCAGTTCTTC,CAWRAMGRGGWNEQFF
TRBJ2-7,many,TRBV6-6,TRBD2,TGTGCCAGCAGTTACTCGATAGGGACTAGCGTCTACGAGCAGTACTTC,CASSYSIGTSVYEQYF
TRBJ1-1,-,TRBV6-1,-,TGTGCCAGCAGATTCCGGGCAAACACTGAAGCTTTCTTT,CASRFRANTEAFF
TRBJ1-1,few,TRBV12-3/TRBV12-4,-,TGTGCCAGTCAAGGACAGCCGAGGACTGAAGCTTTCTTT,CASQGQPRTEAFF
TRBJ1-5,few,TRBV10-2,TRBD1,TGCGCCAGCAAGCCTGGACAGGGAAGGCAGCCCCAGCATTTT,CASKPGQGRQPQHF
TRBJ1-1,-,TRBV27,TRBD1,TGTGCCAGCAGACTACAGGGGGCAGGGACTGAAGCTTTCTTT,CASRLQGAGTEAFF
TRBJ2-1,few,TRBV9,-,TGTGCCAGCAGCGTAGGATCGGCCGCTCCCATTTACAATGAGCAGTTCTTC,CASSVGSAAPIYNEQFF
TRBJ2-5,many,TRBV5-1,-,TGCGCCAGCAGCCAAGTCCCGACGATGGGCCAGTACTTC,CASSQVPTMGQYF
TRBJ2-1,-,TRBV6-5,TRBD2,TGTGCCAGCAGTTACCAGGGACTAACGGAGTTCAATGAGCAGTTCTTC,CASSYQGLTEFNEQFF
TRBJ1-2,-,TRBV6-1,-,TGTGCCAGCAGTGAATTATGGGGCTCGATCTATGGCTACACCTTC,CASSELWGSIYGYTF
TRBJ2-2,-,TRBV7-9,-,TGTGCCAGCAGCTTAGGGGTGGTATACACCGGGGAGCTGTTTTTT,CASSLGVVYTGELFF
TRBJ1-5,many,TRBV4-1,-,TGCGCCAGCAGCCAAGAAGGGCGGGGAAACAATCAGCCCCAGCATTTT,CASSQEGRGNNQPQHF
TRBJ2-3,-,TRBV11-1,-,TGTGCCAGCAGCCCAGGCTGGAGGTCAGATACGCAGTATTTT,CASSPGWRSDTQYF
TRBJ2-3,many,TRBV18,TRBD1,TGTGCCAGCTCACCCCCTAGGTGGACAGGGAACACAGATACGCAGTATTTT,CASSPPRWTGNTDTQYF
TRBJ1-1,many,TRBV7-9,-,TGTGCCAGCAGCCCTTGGGGGGCAGGAACATACACTGAAGCTTTCTTT,CASSPWGAGTYTEAFF
TRBJ2-2,many,TRBV7-3,-,TGTGCCAGCAGCCCTAACCTAGGGGACACCGGGGAGCTGTTTTTT,CASSPNLGDTGELFF
TRBJ1-3,many,TRBV20-1,-,TGCAGTGCTAGAGGGGCCGGAGCGGACACCATATATTTT,CSARGAGADTIYF
TRBJ2-1,many,TRBV5-1,-,TGCGCCAGCAGCCCATTCCCCGACGGCTACAATGAGCAGTTCTTC,CASSPFPDGYNEQFF
TRBJ2-5,many,TRBV28,-,TGTGCCAGCAGTTTATCCAGTGATCGCTCAGCGGTCGGAGAGACCCAGTACTTC,CASSLSSDRSAVGETQYF
TRBJ1-1,many,TRBV12-3/TRBV12-4,-,TGTGCCAGCAGTCCCCTTGAGGGGAACACTGAAGCTTTCTTT,CASSPLEGNTEAFF
TRBJ2-2,few,TRBV2,TRBD1,TGTGCCAGCGCGACAGGGTCAACCGGGGAGCTGTTTTTT,CASATGSTGELFF
TRBJ1-2,-,TRBV27,TRBD1,TGTGCCAGCAGTCCTCGACAGGGGGCGAGATGGAACTATGGCTACACCTTC,CASSPRQGARWNYGYTF
TRBJ2-3,-,TRBV6-4,TRBD2,TGTGCCAGCAGTGACCCTGAAGGACTAGCGGGTGAGGATACGCAGTATTTT,CASSDPEGLAGEDTQYF
TRBJ2-2,-,TRBV11-2,-,TGTGCCAGCAGCTTATACGACCCGGGGAGCGCCGCGGGGGAGCTGTTTTTT,CASSLYDPGSAAGELFF
TRBJ2-3,-,TRBV19,TRBD2,TGTGCCAGTACCCTAGCGGGAGCTGCAGATACGCAGTATTTT,CASTLAGAADTQYF
TRBJ2-7,-,TRBV27,-,TGTGCCAGCAGTTTAGGCCTTACCGACGAGCAGTACTTC,CASSLGLTDEQYF
TRBJ1-5,-,TRBV6-1,-,TGTGCCAGCAGTGTAGGTACCCCGCCAAAACCCCAGCATTTT,CASSVGTPPKPQHF
TRBJ1-3,many,TRBV20-1,-,TGCAGTGCCGCGGGCCCGGGAGGAAACACCATATATTTT,CSAAGPGGNTIYF
TRBJ2-1,-,TRBV9,-,TGTGCCAGCAGCGTACTAGGGCACCCCAATGAGCAGTTCTTC,CASSVLGHPNEQFF
TRBJ2-7,many,TRBV5-1,-,TGCGCCAGCAGCTGGGGGGACAGCTACGAGCAGTACTTC,CASSWGDSYEQYF
TRBJ2-5,many,TRBV7-2,-,TGTGCCAGCAGCGGGCGGGACACCCTGGGGGAGACCCAGTACTTC,CASSGRDTLGETQYF
TRBJ2-1,many,TRBV3-1,-,TGTGCCAGCAGCCTGGGGACCCCCTACAATGAGCAGTTCTTC,CASSLGTPYNEQFF